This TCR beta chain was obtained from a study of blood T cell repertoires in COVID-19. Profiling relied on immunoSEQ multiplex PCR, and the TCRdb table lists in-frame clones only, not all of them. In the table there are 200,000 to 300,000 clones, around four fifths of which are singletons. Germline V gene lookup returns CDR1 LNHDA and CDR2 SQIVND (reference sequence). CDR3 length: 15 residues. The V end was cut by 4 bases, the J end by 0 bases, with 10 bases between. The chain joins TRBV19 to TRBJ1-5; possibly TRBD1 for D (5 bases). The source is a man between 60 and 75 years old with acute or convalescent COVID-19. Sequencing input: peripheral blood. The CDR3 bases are TGTGCCAGTAGTAGGACCAGGGATAGCAATCAGCCCCAGCATTTT. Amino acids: CASSRTRDSNQPQHF.